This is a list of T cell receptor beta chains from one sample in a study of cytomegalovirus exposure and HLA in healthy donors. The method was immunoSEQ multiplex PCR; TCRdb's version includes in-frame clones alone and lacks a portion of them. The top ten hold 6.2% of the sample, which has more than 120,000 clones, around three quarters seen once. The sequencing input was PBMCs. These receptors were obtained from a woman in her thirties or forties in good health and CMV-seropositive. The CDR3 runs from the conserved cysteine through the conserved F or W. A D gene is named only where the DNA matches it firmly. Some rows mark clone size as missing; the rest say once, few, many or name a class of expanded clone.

CDR3aa: CASSIGAVSTDTQYF; CDR3nt: TGTGCCAGTAGTATTGGAGCGGTCAGCACAGATACGCAGTATTTT; abundance: NA; j_gene: TRBJ2-3; d_gene: NA; v_gene: TRBV19
CDR3aa: CASSLVLAGRNEQFF; CDR3nt: TGCGCCAGCAGCTTGGTCCTAGCGGGTCGCAATGAGCAGTTCTTC; abundance: NA; j_gene: TRBJ2-1; d_gene: TRBD2; v_gene: TRBV5-1
CDR3aa: CASKTSANTGELFF; CDR3nt: TGTGCCAGCAAAACTAGCGCCAACACCGGGGAGCTGTTTTTT; abundance: NA; j_gene: TRBJ2-2; d_gene: TRBD2; v_gene: TRBV19
CDR3aa: CATSRERDTEAFF; CDR3nt: TGTGCCACCAGCAGGGAACGGGACACTGAAGCTTTCTTT; abundance: NA; j_gene: TRBJ1-1; d_gene: NA; v_gene: TRBV15
CDR3aa: CASSLGGTDTQYF; CDR3nt: TGTGCCAGCAGCTTGGGCGGCACAGATACGCAGTATTTT; abundance: NA; j_gene: TRBJ2-3; d_gene: NA; v_gene: TRBV7-9
CDR3aa: CASSQSWAGGGYNEQFF; CDR3nt: TGCGCCAGCAGCCAAAGTTGGGCTGGGGGAGGTTACAATGAGCAGTTCTTC; abundance: NA; j_gene: TRBJ2-1; d_gene: NA; v_gene: TRBV4-1
CDR3aa: CASSPDSSGRAESEQFF; CDR3nt: TGTGCCAGTAGTCCCGACAGTAGCGGGAGGGCCGAGAGTGAGCAGTTCTTC; abundance: NA; j_gene: TRBJ2-1; d_gene: TRBD2; v_gene: TRBV19
CDR3aa: CASRGGTPGNNQPQHF; CDR3nt: TGTGCCAGCAGGGGTGGGACACCCGGCAACAATCAGCCCCAGCATTTT; abundance: NA; j_gene: TRBJ1-5; d_gene: NA; v_gene: TRBV2
CDR3aa: CASKGQIIATNEKLFF; CDR3nt: TGTGCCAGCAAGGGACAGATTATCGCAACTAATGAAAAACTGTTTTTT; abundance: few; j_gene: TRBJ1-4; d_gene: TRBD1; v_gene: TRBV4-2
CDR3aa: CASSYSGVYEQYF; CDR3nt: TGTGCCAGCAGTTACTCAGGAGTCTACGAGCAGTACTTC; abundance: NA; j_gene: TRBJ2-7; d_gene: NA; v_gene: TRBV6-5
CDR3aa: CASSFGQGSKGFDEQFF; CDR3nt: TGTGCCAGCAGCTTCGGACAGGGGAGTAAGGGTTTCGATGAGCAGTTCTTC; abundance: NA; j_gene: TRBJ2-1; d_gene: TRBD1; v_gene: TRBV7-9
CDR3aa: CASTGNRGPTYEQYF; CDR3nt: TGTGCCAGCACTGGGAACAGGGGCCCGACCTACGAGCAGTACTTC; abundance: NA; j_gene: TRBJ2-7; d_gene: TRBD1; v_gene: TRBV2
CDR3aa: CASSETSVSYEQYF; CDR3nt: TGTGCCAGCAGTGAAACTAGCGTCTCCTACGAGCAGTACTTC; abundance: few; j_gene: TRBJ2-7; d_gene: TRBD2; v_gene: TRBV6-1
CDR3aa: CASSLGVSGGTGELFF; CDR3nt: TGCGCCAGCAGCTTGGGGGTTAGCGGGGGCACCGGGGAGCTGTTTTTT; abundance: NA; j_gene: TRBJ2-2; d_gene: TRBD2; v_gene: TRBV5-1
CDR3aa: CASSPSWTSGSTATDTQYF; CDR3nt: TGTGCCAGTAGCCCTTCCTGGACTAGCGGAAGTACTGCCACAGATACGCAGTATTTT; abundance: NA; j_gene: TRBJ2-3; d_gene: TRBD2; v_gene: TRBV19
CDR3aa: CASSLSRGQGTEAFF; CDR3nt: TGTGCCAGCAGTTTAAGTAGGGGGCAAGGCACTGAAGCTTTCTTT; abundance: NA; j_gene: TRBJ1-1; d_gene: TRBD1; v_gene: TRBV27
CDR3aa: CASSLTGWASGGQGTQYF; CDR3nt: TGTGCCAGCAGCTTAACTGGTTGGGCTAGCGGGGGCCAAGGGACCCAGTACTTC; abundance: NA; j_gene: TRBJ2-5; d_gene: TRBD2; v_gene: TRBV7-2
CDR3aa: CASRPTGGETQYF; CDR3nt: TGTGCCAGCAGACCTACAGGGGGAGAGACCCAGTACTTC; abundance: NA; j_gene: TRBJ2-5; d_gene: TRBD1; v_gene: TRBV27
CDR3aa: CASSLTPGQRRNTYGYTF; CDR3nt: TGTGCCAGCAGCTTAACGCCGGGACAGCGTCGAAACACCTATGGCTACACCTTC; abundance: NA; j_gene: TRBJ1-2; d_gene: TRBD1; v_gene: TRBV7-9
CDR3aa: CSVGTGNNQPQHF; CDR3nt: TGCAGCGTTGGGACTGGGAACAATCAGCCCCAGCATTTT; abundance: few; j_gene: TRBJ1-5; d_gene: NA; v_gene: TRBV29-1
CDR3aa: CASSFGTGFSNEQFF; CDR3nt: TGCGCCAGCAGCTTCGGGACAGGGTTCTCCAATGAGCAGTTCTTC; abundance: NA; j_gene: TRBJ2-1; d_gene: TRBD1; v_gene: TRBV5-1
CDR3aa: CSVAGDRGTDTQYF; CDR3nt: TGCAGCGTTGCAGGGGACAGGGGAACAGATACGCAGTATTTT; abundance: NA; j_gene: TRBJ2-3; d_gene: TRBD1; v_gene: TRBV29-1
CDR3aa: CASSSRAGDGPETQYF; CDR3nt: TGTGCCAGCAGCTCCCGAGCGGGAGACGGGCCAGAGACCCAGTACTTC; abundance: NA; j_gene: TRBJ2-5; d_gene: TRBD2; v_gene: TRBV14
CDR3aa: CASSMVSGSSYNEQFF; CDR3nt: TGTGCCAGTAGTATGGTTAGCGGAAGCTCCTACAATGAGCAGTTCTTC; abundance: NA; j_gene: TRBJ2-1; d_gene: NA; v_gene: TRBV19
CDR3aa: CASSPYTGNEQFF; CDR3nt: TGTGCCAGCAGCCCCTACACGGGTAATGAGCAGTTCTTC; abundance: NA; j_gene: TRBJ2-1; d_gene: NA; v_gene: TRBV7-6
CDR3aa: CASSAVTDTQYF; CDR3nt: TGTGCCAGCTCGGCCGTCACAGATACGCAGTATTTT; abundance: NA; j_gene: TRBJ2-3; d_gene: NA; v_gene: TRBV18
CDR3aa: CASSSQFTGELFF; CDR3nt: TGTGCCAGCAGCTCACAATTCACCGGGGAGCTGTTTTTT; abundance: NA; j_gene: TRBJ2-2; d_gene: NA; v_gene: TRBV5-4
CDR3aa: CASSPHVEGEQYF; CDR3nt: TGTGCCAGCAGCCCCCACGTTGAGGGCGAGCAGTACTTC; abundance: NA; j_gene: TRBJ2-7; d_gene: NA; v_gene: TRBV7-2
CDR3aa: CASSPPSLAGYNEQFF; CDR3nt: TGTGCCAGCTCACCACCGTCCCTAGCGGGCTACAATGAGCAGTTCTTC; abundance: NA; j_gene: TRBJ2-1; d_gene: TRBD2; v_gene: TRBV18
CDR3aa: CASSSPGAGEGEQYF; CDR3nt: TGTGCCAGCAGTTCCCCAGGGGCGGGAGAGGGCGAGCAGTACTTC; abundance: few; j_gene: TRBJ2-7; d_gene: NA; v_gene: TRBV28
CDR3aa: CASSYTEETQYF; CDR3nt: TGTGCCAGCAGTTATACGGAAGAGACCCAGTACTTC; abundance: NA; j_gene: TRBJ2-5; d_gene: NA; v_gene: TRBV6-6
CDR3aa: CAISLTSGSLNEQFF; CDR3nt: TGTGCCATCAGTCTTACTAGCGGGAGTTTAAATGAGCAGTTCTTC; abundance: NA; j_gene: TRBJ2-1; d_gene: TRBD2; v_gene: TRBV10-3
CDR3aa: CASSLSPGNYGYTF; CDR3nt: TGTGCCAGCAGTTTATCGCCGGGTAACTATGGCTACACCTTC; abundance: NA; j_gene: TRBJ1-2; d_gene: NA; v_gene: TRBV27
CDR3aa: CASSLELAGEEYF; CDR3nt: TGTGCCAGCAGTTTGGAACTAGCGGGAGAGGAGTACTTC; abundance: NA; j_gene: TRBJ2-7; d_gene: TRBD2; v_gene: TRBV28
CDR3aa: CASTYPGHVSEQYF; CDR3nt: TGTGCCAGCACTTACCCAGGACACGTTTCCGAGCAGTACTTC; abundance: NA; j_gene: TRBJ2-7; d_gene: NA; v_gene: TRBV28
CDR3aa: CASSEGWGVDTGELFF; CDR3nt: TGTGCCAGCAGTGAAGGATGGGGGGTCGACACCGGGGAGCTGTTTTTT; abundance: NA; j_gene: TRBJ2-2; d_gene: NA; v_gene: TRBV6-1
CDR3aa: CASSPGTAFQNEKLFF; CDR3nt: TGTGCCAGCAGCCCCGGGACAGCTTTTCAGAATGAAAAACTGTTTTTT; abundance: few; j_gene: TRBJ1-4; d_gene: TRBD1; v_gene: TRBV4-2
CDR3aa: CASSSHSMNTEAFF; CDR3nt: TGTGCCAGCAGTTCCCACTCCATGAACACTGAAGCTTTCTTT; abundance: NA; j_gene: TRBJ1-1; d_gene: NA; v_gene: TRBV27
CDR3aa: CASSSPLQETQYF; CDR3nt: TGTGCCAGCAGCTCTCCCCTCCAAGAGACCCAGTACTTC; abundance: NA; j_gene: TRBJ2-5; d_gene: NA; v_gene: TRBV11-2
CDR3aa: CASRTKTGSETQYF; CDR3nt: TGTGCCAGCAGGACTAAGACAGGGTCAGAGACCCAGTACTTC; abundance: NA; j_gene: TRBJ2-5; d_gene: TRBD1; v_gene: TRBV27
CDR3aa: CASSPTMTSNEQFF; CDR3nt: TGTGCCAGCAGCCCAACGATGACTAGCAATGAGCAGTTCTTC; abundance: NA; j_gene: TRBJ2-1; d_gene: NA; v_gene: TRBV7-9
CDR3aa: CASSHGENEQFF; CDR3nt: TGTGCCAGCAGCCACGGGGAGAATGAGCAGTTCTTC; abundance: NA; j_gene: TRBJ2-1; d_gene: NA; v_gene: TRBV5-4